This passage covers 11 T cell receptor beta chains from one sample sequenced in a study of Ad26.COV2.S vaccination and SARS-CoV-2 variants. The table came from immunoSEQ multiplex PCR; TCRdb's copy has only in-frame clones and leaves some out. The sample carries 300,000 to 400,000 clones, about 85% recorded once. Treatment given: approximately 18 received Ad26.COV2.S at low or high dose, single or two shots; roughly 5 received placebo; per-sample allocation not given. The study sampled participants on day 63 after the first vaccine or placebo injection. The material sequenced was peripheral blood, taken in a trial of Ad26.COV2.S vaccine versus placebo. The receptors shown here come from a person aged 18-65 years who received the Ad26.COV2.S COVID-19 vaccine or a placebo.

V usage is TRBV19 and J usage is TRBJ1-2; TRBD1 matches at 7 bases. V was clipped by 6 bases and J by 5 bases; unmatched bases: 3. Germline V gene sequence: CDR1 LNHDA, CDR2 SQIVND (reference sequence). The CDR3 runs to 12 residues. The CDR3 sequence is CASSPGQYGYTF. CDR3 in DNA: TGTGCCAGTAGCCCGGGACAGTATGGCTACACCTTC.

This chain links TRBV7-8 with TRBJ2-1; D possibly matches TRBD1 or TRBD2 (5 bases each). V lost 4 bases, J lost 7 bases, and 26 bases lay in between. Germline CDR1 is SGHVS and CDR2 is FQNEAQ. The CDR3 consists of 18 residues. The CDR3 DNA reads TGTGCCAGCAGCTCCTACCGCGAAGTTGGGGGTTCCGGGAATGAGCAGTTCTTC. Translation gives CASSSYREVGGSGNEQFF.

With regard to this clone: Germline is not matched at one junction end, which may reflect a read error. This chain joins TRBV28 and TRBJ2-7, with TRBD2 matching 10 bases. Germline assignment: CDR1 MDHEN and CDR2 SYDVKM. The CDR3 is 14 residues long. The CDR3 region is CASSLFGSGGSGDF. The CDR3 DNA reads TGTGCCAGCAGTTTATTTGGTAGCGGGGGGTCTGGGGACTTC.

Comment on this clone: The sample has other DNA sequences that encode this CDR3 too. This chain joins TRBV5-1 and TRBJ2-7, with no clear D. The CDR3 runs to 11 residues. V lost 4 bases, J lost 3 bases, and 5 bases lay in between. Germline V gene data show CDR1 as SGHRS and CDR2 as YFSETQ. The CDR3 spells CASSLNYEQYF. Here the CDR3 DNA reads TGCGCCAGCAGCCTAAACTACGAGCAGTACTTC.

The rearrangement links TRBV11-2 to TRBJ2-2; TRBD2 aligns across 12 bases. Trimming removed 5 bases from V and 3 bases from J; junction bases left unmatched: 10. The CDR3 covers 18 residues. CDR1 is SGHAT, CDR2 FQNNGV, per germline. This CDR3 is CASSPNLAGGLDTGELFF. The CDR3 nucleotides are TGTGCCAGCAGCCCGAACCTAGCGGGGGGGCTGGACACCGGGGAGCTGTTTTTT.

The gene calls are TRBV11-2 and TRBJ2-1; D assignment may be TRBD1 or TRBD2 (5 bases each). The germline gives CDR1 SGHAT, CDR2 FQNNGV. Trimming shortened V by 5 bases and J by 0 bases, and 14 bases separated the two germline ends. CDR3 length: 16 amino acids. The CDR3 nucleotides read TGTGCCAGCAGCCCGTGGGGACGACCCTCCTACAATGAGCAGTTCTTC. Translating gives CASSPWGRPSYNEQFF.

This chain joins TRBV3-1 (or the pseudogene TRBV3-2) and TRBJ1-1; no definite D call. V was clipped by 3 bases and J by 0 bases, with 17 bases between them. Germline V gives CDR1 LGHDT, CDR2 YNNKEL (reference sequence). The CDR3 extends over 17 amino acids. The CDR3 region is CASSHRPASLMNTEAFF. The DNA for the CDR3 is TGTGCCAGCAGCCACCGCCCGGCCAGCCTGATGAACACTGAAGCTTTCTTT.

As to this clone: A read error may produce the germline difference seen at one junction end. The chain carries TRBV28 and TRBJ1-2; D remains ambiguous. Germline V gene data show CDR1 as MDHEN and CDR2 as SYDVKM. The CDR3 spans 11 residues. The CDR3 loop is CASSRWPEIYF. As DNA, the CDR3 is TGTGCCAGCAGTAGATGGCCCGAGATATACTTC.

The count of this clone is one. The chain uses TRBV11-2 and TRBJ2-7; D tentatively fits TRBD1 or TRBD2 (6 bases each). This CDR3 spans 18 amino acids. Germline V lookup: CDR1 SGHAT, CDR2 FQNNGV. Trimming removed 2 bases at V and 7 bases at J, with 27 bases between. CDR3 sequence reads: CASSLSPPGGRAIGEQYF. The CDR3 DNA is TGTGCCAGCAGCTTAAGTCCCCCCGGGGGCCGGGCGATCGGAGAGCAGTACTTC.

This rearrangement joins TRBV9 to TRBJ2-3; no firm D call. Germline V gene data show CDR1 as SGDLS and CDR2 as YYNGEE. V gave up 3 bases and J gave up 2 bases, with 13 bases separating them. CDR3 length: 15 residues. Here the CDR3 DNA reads TGTGCCAGCAGCGCCCAATCAATTAACACAGATACGCAGTATTTT. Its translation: CASSAQSINTDTQYF.

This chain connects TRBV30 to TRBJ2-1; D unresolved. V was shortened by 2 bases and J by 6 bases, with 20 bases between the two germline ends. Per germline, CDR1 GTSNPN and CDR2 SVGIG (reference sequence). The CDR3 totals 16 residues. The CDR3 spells CAWSPRLGKRINEQFF. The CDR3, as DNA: TGTGCCTGGAGTCCACGCCTAGGTAAAAGGATCAATGAGCAGTTCTTC.